This TCR beta chain originates from a study of T cell responses to AZD1222 COVID-19 vaccine. Notes on the study in general: Clonal diversity was possibly underestimated, and white British individuals and females predominated among donors.

CDR3 length: 15 amino acids. As regards this clone: Its antigen is unknown.

Assay: immunoSEQ multiplex PCR; the TCRdb copy retains only in-frame clones and omits some. This table has 65,000 to 95,000 clones, around 82% appearing once. V and J are TRBV21-1 and TRBJ1-2. TRBV21-1 is marked as a pseudogene. The TCR originated in an adult in good health. Sequencing was performed on peripheral blood, taken on day 0 of AZD1222 vaccination. CDR3 in DNA: TGTGCCAGCAGCAAAGAGAATCCGGATGGCTATGGCTACACCTTC. Protein sequence: CASSKENPDGYGYTF.